The entry that follows covers one T cell receptor beta chain sequence. V lost 4 bases and J lost 2; bases outside the gene matches: 5. This CDR3 region has 15 residues. The germline V gene has CDR1 SEHNR and CDR2 FQNEAQ (reference sequence). The record originates from a study of blood T cell repertoires in COVID-19. Across the study: Some COVID-19 samples were acute and others convalescent; all came from the United States, Italy and Spain. T cells, B-cell-depleted T cells, or PBMCs provided the cDNA or gDNA that served as material.

Per the study methods: Researchers report that nucleated cell counts were estimated from reference gene primer amplification. Only in-frame clones appear in the TCRdb table, and some are missing; sequencing was by immunoSEQ multiplex PCR. V and J calls plus clone size are reproduced from that table; the DNA served to infer D and trimming. Among 200,000 to 300,000 clones listed, 70% to 90% were seen once. The sample was peripheral blood. V usage is TRBV7-9 and J usage is TRBJ1-5, with 7 bases that match TRBD1. This receptor was obtained from a woman between 65 and 79 years old with active or convalescent COVID-19. DNA for the CDR3: TGTGCCAGCAGCTCCGACAGGGCGGGCAATCAGCCCCAGCATTTT. Encoded protein: CASSSDRAGNQPQHF.